A selection of T cell receptor beta chains follows, all from one sample in a study of human T cells and chemical hapten exposure. From the RACE reads, TCRdb called clonotypes with MiXCR, one entry per CDR3 protein. The sample records 300,000 to 400,000 distinct CDR3 sequences, around 7% being singletons. This sample comprised whole blood, obtained in connection with sensitization to the hapten diphenylcyclopropenone (DPC). The receptor set was obtained from a woman aged 18-30 years with alopecia areata. Some clones in this sample may be carry-over from other donors' samples. The CDR3 runs from the conserved cysteine through the conserved F or W. A D gene is named only where the DNA matches it firmly. The size entry is marked missing in some rows and otherwise reads once, few, many or a size class.

d_gene	v_gene	j_gene	abundance	CDR3nt	CDR3aa
TRBD1	TRBV28	TRBJ2-7	few	TGTGCCAGCAGAGGCAGGGGGCGTAACGAGCAGTACTTC	CASRGRGRNEQYF
-	TRBV12-3/TRBV12-4	TRBJ1-5	few	TGTGCCAGCAGTTTCCAAGGGTTCAATCAGCCCCAGCATTTT	CASSFQGFNQPQHF
-	TRBV6-1	TRBJ2-7	-	TGTGCCAGCAGTGAGGCATACACAGAGGACGAGCAGTACTTC	CASSEAYTEDEQYF
-	TRBV28	TRBJ2-1	-	TGTGCCAGCATTGAGAGCTCCTACAATGAGCAGTTCTTC	CASIESSYNEQFF
TRBD1	TRBV5-1	TRBJ2-5	-	TGCGCCAGCAGGCCAGGGGGAAACGGAGAGACCCAGTACTTC	CASRPGGNGETQYF
TRBD1	TRBV28	TRBJ1-2	-	TGTGCCAGCAGTTTACAATGGGGGACAGGGCCCTATGGCTACACCTTC	CASSLQWGTGPYGYTF
-	TRBV12-3/TRBV12-4	TRBJ2-1	-	TGTGCCAGCAGGGCAATCGGAGAGCAGTTCTTC	CASRAIGEQFF
-	TRBV6-5	TRBJ2-6	many	TGTGCCAGCACCGAAACCGCTCAGGGGTACGGGGCCAACGTCCTGACTTTC	CASTETAQGYGANVLTF
TRBD2	TRBV20-1	TRBJ2-3	-	TGCAGTGCCCTAGCGGGGGGCCGCACAGATACGCAGTATTTT	CSALAGGRTDTQYF
-	TRBV20-1	TRBJ1-5	-	TGCAGTGCTGACCAGGACCCGGCGGAGCAGCCCCAGCATTTT	CSADQDPAEQPQHF
-	TRBV28	TRBJ1-5	many	TGTGCCAGCAGTTTAAAGCGACAGTCCGTTTATAGCAATCAGCCCCAGCATTTT	CASSLKRQSVYSNQPQHF
TRBD2	TRBV6-1	TRBJ2-2	-	TGTGCCAGCAGGGCGGGACTAGCGACTACCGGGGAGCTGTTTTTT	CASRAGLATTGELFF
-	TRBV10-3	TRBJ1-1	few	TGTGCCATCAAAGATACGGAGCGGGCTTTCTTT	CAIKDTERAFF
-	TRBV11-1	TRBJ2-6	few	TGTGCCAGCAGCTTAGCGCCGGTGACTGGGGCCAACGTCCTGACTTTC	CASSLAPVTGANVLTF
-	TRBV6-1	TRBJ2-3	-	TGTGCCAGCAGTAGAACGGGCTCGGATACGCAGTATTTT	CASSRTGSDTQYF
TRBD1	TRBV10-2	TRBJ1-1	few	TGCGCCAGCAGTACCATGGCAGGGGGGAAGACTGAAGCTTTCTTT	CASSTMAGGKTEAFF
-	TRBV7-2	TRBJ1-2	few	TGTGCCAGCAGCCGAATGGGAGGGAAATCCTATGGCTACACCTTC	CASSRMGGKSYGYTF
-	TRBV20-1	TRBJ1-4	many	TGCAGTGTGAGGGGAAATGAAAAACTGTTTTTT	CSVRGNEKLFF
-	TRBV25-1	TRBJ1-6	-	TGTGCCAGCAGTGATCTTCAGGGGCTTGATAATTCACCCCTCCACTTT	CASSDLQGLDNSPLHF
TRBD1	TRBV7-9	TRBJ1-6	-	TGTGCCAGCAGCTCTGATAGGACAGGGAATTCACCCCTCCACTTT	CASSSDRTGNSPLHF
-	TRBV20-1	TRBJ2-3	few	TGCAGTGCCGACATGGGGCACACAGATACGCAGTATTTT	CSADMGHTDTQYF
TRBD1	TRBV5-1	TRBJ2-3	-	TGCGCCAGCAGCTTGGGGACAGGGATACGCACAGATACGCAGTATTTT	CASSLGTGIRTDTQYF
TRBD1	TRBV4-3	TRBJ2-3	-	TGCGCCAGCAGCCTCCAAAGGGGGACAGAGAGCACAGATACGCAGTATTTT	CASSLQRGTESTDTQYF
TRBD1	TRBV6-6	TRBJ1-5	few	TGTGCCAGCAGTTCCCAACCTTGGACAGGGGTGAACAATCAGCCCCAGCATTTT	CASSSQPWTGVNNQPQHF
-	TRBV27	TRBJ2-3	-	TGTGCCAGCAGTCTCCTCACCCCTCCGACTAGCACAGATACGCAGTATTTT	CASSLLTPPTSTDTQYF
TRBD1	TRBV28	TRBJ2-3	-	TGTGCCAGCAGTTTAACAGGGGTTTCCACAGATACGCAGTATTTT	CASSLTGVSTDTQYF
TRBD1	TRBV7-2	TRBJ1-2	few	TGTGCCAGCAGCTTGTTACAGGGGGCGCCTCCTAACTATGGCTACACCTTC	CASSLLQGAPPNYGYTF
TRBD1	TRBV4-2	TRBJ1-4	few	TGTGCCAGCAGCCGGGCAGGGGGTTCCACTAATGAAAAACTGTTTTTT	CASSRAGGSTNEKLFF
-	TRBV3-1	TRBJ2-3	few	TGTGCCAGCAGCCAAGTCCCTAATCGGGCAGATACGCAGTATTTT	CASSQVPNRADTQYF
-	TRBV6-2/TRBV6-3	TRBJ1-5	many	TGTGCCAGCAGTTACGGCCCCGCCAGGGGAGGTCAGCCCCAGCATTTT	CASSYGPARGGQPQHF
-	TRBV5-1	TRBJ1-1	-	TGCGCCAGCAGTGAGGGCGGGATGAACACTGAAGCTTTCTTT	CASSEGGMNTEAFF